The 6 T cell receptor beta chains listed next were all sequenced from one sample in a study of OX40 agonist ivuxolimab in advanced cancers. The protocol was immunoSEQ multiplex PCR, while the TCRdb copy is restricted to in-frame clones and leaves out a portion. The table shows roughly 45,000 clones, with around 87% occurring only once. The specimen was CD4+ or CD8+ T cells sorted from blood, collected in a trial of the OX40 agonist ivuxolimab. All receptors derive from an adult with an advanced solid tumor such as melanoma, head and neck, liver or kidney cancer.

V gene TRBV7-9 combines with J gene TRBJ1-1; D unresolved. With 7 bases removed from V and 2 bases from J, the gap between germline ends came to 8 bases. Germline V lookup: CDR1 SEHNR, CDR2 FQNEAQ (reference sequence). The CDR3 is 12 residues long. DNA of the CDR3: TGTGCCAGCAAGGAGGCTAACACTGAAGCTTTCTTT. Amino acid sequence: CASKEANTEAFF.

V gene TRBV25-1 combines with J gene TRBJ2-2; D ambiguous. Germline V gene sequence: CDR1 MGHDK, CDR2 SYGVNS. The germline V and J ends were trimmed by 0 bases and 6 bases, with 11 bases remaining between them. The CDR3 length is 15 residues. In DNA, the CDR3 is TGTGCCAGCAGTGAATACGACCCACCTGCCGGGGAGCTGTTTTTT. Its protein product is CASSEYDPPAGELFF.

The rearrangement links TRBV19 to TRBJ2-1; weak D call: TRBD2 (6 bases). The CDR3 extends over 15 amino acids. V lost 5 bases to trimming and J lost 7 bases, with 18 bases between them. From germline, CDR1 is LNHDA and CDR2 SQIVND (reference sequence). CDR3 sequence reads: CASSERRGGRNEQFF. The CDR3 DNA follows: TGTGCCAGTAGTGAGAGGCGGGGAGGAAGAAATGAGCAGTTCTTC.

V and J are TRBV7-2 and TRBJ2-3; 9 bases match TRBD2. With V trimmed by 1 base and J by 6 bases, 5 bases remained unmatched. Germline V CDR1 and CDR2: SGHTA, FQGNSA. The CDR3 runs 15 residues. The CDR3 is CASSLDLRGGDTQYF. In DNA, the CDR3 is TGTGCCAGCAGCTTAGATCTGCGGGGGGGGGATACGCAGTATTTT.

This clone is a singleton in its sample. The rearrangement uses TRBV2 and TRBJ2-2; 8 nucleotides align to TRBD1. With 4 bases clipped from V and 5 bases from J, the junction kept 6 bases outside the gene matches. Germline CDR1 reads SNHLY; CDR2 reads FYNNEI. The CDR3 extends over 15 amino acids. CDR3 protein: CASSGTGKFTGELFF. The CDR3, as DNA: TGTGCCAGCAGTGGGACAGGGAAATTTACCGGGGAGCTGTTTTTT.

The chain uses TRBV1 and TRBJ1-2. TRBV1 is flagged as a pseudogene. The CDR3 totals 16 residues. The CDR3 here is CTSRRSCVRKTYGYTF. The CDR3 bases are TGCACCAGCAGGCGCTCCTGTGTGCGAAAGACCTATGGCTACACCTTC.